This T cell receptor (beta chain) was identified during a study of T-cell reconstitution after alpha-beta-depleted transplantation in children. In germline, CDR1 is LGHNT, CDR2 FRNRAP. The CDR3 length is 18 residues. Trimming took 0 bases from V and 12 from J; bases not matched to a gene: 19. Unique molecular identifiers were used to barcode this TCRbeta library. TCRdb re-derived calls from the PCR reads in MiXCR, one entry per CDR3 protein. The sample contains about 980,000 distinct CDR3 sequences, about 29% of which appear only once. In this sample, this clonotype turned up a few times. Its antigen is still unknown. Study-wide findings and caveats: Two months or so post-transplant, alpha-beta T cells reportedly derived from several hundred expanded graft clones. T-cell counts and diversity were attributed mostly to newly produced T cells one year after transplant. Surviving recipient T cells and thymic progenitors underlay high day-60 TCRbeta diversity in some patients.

This specimen consisted of PBMCs, mostly from graft donor cells, obtained 360 days after TCRalphabeta/CD19-depleted stem cell transplant. The chain is built from TRBV12-5 and TRBJ2-1; 8 bases align to TRBD1. This receptor was obtained from a boy under two years old who had a stem cell transplant for SCID, so the T cells may come from the graft donor. The CDR3: CASGLVQPPRQGSGRQFF. The CDR3 nucleotides are TGTGCTAGTGGTTTGGTACAACCCCCTCGACAGGGGTCAGGTAGGCAGTTCTTC.